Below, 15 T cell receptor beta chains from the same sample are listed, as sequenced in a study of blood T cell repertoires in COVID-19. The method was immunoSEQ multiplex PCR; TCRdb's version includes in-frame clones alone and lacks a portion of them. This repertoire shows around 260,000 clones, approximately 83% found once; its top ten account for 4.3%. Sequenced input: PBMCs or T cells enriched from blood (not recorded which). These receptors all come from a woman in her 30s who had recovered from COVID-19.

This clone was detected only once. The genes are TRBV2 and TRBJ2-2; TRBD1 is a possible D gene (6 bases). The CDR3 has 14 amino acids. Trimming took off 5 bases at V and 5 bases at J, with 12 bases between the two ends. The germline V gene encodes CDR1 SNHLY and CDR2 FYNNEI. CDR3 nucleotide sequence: TGTGCCAGCAGTTCAGAACAGGGTACCGGGGAGCTGTTTTTT. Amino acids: CASSSEQGTGELFF.

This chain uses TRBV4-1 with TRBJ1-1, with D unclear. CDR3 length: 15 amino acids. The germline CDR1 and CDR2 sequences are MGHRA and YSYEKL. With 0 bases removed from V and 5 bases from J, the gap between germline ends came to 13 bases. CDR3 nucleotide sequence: TGCGCCAGCAGCCAAGATAGTGGTCCGAGTACTGAAGCTTTCTTT. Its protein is CASSQDSGPSTEAFF.

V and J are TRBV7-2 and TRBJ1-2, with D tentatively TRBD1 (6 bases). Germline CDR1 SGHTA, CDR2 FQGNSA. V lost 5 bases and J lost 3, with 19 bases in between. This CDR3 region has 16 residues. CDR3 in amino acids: CASSPDSRGLDYGYTF. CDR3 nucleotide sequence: TGTGCCAGCAGCCCGGATAGCAGGGGCCTTGACTATGGCTACACCTTC.

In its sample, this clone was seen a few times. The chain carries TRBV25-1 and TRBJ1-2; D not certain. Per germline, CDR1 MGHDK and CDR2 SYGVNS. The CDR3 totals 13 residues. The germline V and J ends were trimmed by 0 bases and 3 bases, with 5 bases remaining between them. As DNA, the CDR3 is TGTGCCAGCAGTGAATATTCCGACTATGGCTACACCTTC. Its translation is CASSEYSDYGYTF.

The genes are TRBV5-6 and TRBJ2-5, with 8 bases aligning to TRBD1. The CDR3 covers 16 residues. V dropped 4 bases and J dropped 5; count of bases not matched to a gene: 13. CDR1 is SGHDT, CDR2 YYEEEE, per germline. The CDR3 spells CASSITDRGLMETQYF. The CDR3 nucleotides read TGTGCCAGCAGCATCACCGACAGGGGTTTGATGGAGACCCAGTACTTC.

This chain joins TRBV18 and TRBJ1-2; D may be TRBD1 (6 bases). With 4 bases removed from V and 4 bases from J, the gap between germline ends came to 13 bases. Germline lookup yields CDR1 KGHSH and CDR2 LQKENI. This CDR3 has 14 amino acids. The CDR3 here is CASSHPDRPYGYTF. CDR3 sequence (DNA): TGTGCCAGCTCACACCCCGACAGGCCCTATGGCTACACCTTC. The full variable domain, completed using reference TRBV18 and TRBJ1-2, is NAGVMQNPRHLVRRRGQEARLRCSPMKGHSHVYWYRQLPEEGLKFMVYLQKENIIDESGMPKERFSAEFPKEGPSILRIQQVVRGDSAAYFCASSHPDRPYGYTFGSGTRLTVV.

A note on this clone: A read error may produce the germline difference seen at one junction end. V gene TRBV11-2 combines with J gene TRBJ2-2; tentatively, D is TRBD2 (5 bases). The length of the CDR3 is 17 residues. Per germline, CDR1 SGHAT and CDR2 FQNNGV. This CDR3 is CASSWGNGLRVAGELFF. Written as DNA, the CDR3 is TGCGCCAGCAGCTGGGGTAACGGGCTGCGGGTAGCCGGGGAGCTGTTTTTT.

CDR3 sequence (DNA): TGTGCCACCAGTGATTTGAACAGGGGGGAAGAGACCCAGTACTTC. Translating gives CATSDLNRGEETQYF. The chain employs TRBV24-1 and TRBJ2-5; 8 bases align to TRBD1. The CDR3 contains 15 residues. Unmatched junction bases numbered 2, after V lost 0 bases and J lost 3 bases. CDR1 KGHDR and CDR2 SFDVKD come from the germline V gene.

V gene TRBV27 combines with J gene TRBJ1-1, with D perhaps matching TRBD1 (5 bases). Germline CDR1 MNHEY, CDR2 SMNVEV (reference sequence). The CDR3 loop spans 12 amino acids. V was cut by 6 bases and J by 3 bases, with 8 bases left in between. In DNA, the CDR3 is TGTGCCAGCAGGTCAGGGTACACTGAAGCTTTCTTT. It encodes CASRSGYTEAFF.

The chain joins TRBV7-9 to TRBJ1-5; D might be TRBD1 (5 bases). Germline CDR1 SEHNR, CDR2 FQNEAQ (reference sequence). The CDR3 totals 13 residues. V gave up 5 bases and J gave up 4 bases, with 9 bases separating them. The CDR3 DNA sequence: TGTGCCAGCAGCACTCAGGGAAATCAGCCCCAGCATTTT. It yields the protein CASSTQGNQPQHF. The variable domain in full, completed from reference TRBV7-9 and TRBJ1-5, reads DTGVSQNPRHKITKRGQNVTFRCDPISEHNRLYWYRQTLGQGPEFLTYFQNEAQLEKSRLLSDRFSAERPKGSFSTLEIQRTEQGDSAMYLCASSTQGNQPQHFGDGTRLSIL.

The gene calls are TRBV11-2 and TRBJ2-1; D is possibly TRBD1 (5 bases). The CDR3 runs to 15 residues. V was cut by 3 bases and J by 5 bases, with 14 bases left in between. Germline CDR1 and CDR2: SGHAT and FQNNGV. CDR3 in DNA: TGTGCCAGCAGCTTCCCCCGACGACAGCACAATGAGCAGTTCTTC. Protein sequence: CASSFPRRQHNEQFF.

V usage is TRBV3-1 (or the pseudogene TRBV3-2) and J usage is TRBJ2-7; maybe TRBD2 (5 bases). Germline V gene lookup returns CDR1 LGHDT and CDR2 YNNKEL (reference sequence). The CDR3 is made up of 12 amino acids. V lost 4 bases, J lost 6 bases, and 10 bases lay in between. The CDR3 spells CASSPPGGEQYF. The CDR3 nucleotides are TGTGCCAGCAGCCCCCCCGGAGGCGAGCAGTACTTC.

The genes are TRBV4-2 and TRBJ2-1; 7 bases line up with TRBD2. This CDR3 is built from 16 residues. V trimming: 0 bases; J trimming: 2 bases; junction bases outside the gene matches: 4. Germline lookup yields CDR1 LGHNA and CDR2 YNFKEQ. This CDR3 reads CASSQEASGAYNEQFF. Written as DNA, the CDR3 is TGTGCCAGCAGCCAAGAGGCCAGCGGGGCCTACAATGAGCAGTTCTTC.

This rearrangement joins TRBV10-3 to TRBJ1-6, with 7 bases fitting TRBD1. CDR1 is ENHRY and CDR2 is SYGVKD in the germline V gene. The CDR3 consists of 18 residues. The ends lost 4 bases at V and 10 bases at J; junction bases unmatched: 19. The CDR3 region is CAISATHRPGQLGSPLHF. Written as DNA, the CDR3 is TGTGCCATCAGTGCCACTCACCGACCGGGACAGCTAGGGTCACCCCTCCACTTT.

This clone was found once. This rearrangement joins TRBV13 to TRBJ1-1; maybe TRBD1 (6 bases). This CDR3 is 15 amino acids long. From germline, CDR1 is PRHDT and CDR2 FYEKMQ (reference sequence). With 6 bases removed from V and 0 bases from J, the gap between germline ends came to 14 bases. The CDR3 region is CASRLGYRVNTEAFF. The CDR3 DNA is TGTGCCAGCAGGTTGGGTTACAGGGTGAACACTGAAGCTTTCTTT.